Given below is one T cell receptor (beta chain) in context. Some clones are missing from TCRdb's copy, which holds only in-frame ones; the method was immunoSEQ multiplex PCR. The sample lists approximately 96,000 clones; around 92% were seen once. This sample was taken from a study of T cell changes during pregnancy in multiple sclerosis. The CDR3 runs 14 residues. Trimming cost V 3 bases and J 8 bases, with 13 bases left between them. Germline-derived CDR1 and CDR2 are MNHEY and SMNVEV (reference sequence). This sequence joins TRBV27 and TRBJ1-4; D perhaps matches TRBD1 (5 bases). This TCR was sampled from a female donor in good health, enrolled as a control in a pregnancy study. The sample in question was peripheral blood, obtained after pregnancy. For the CDR3, the DNA is TGTGCCAGCAGTTTCGAAAGGGGAAACGAAAAACTGTTTTTT. Translated: CASSFERGNEKLFF.